Following are 14 T cell receptor beta chains from one sample sequenced in a study of blood T cell repertoires in COVID-19. Generated by immunoSEQ multiplex PCR, the TCRdb table keeps only in-frame clones and is missing some. Among approximately 92,000 clones listed, about 86% were seen once. Material: peripheral blood. All receptors come from a man between 60 and 70 years old with acute or convalescent COVID-19.

The chain is built from TRBV11-3 and TRBJ2-3; weak D call: TRBD1 (5 bases). With 0 bases removed from V and 4 bases from J, the gap between germline ends came to 8 bases. The CDR3 runs to 14 residues. The germline gives CDR1 SGHNT, CDR2 YENEEA. In DNA form, the CDR3 reads TGTGCCAGCAGCTTAGAGGCAGGGTCAGATACGCAGTATTTT. This gives the protein CASSLEAGSDTQYF.

The rearrangement joins TRBV29-1 to TRBJ1-1, with D perhaps TRBD1 (6 bases). V lost 4 bases and J 6 bases, leaving 9 bases between the germline ends. Germline assignment: CDR1 SQVTM and CDR2 ANQGSEA. The length of the CDR3 is 11 residues. CDR3 sequence reads: CSVGRQAEAFF. The CDR3 DNA follows: TGCAGCGTTGGACGACAGGCTGAAGCTTTCTTT.

The V call is TRBV29-1, the J call TRBJ2-1, with 7 bases identical to TRBD1. CDR3 length: 13 residues. Germline V gene sequence: CDR1 SQVTM, CDR2 ANQGSEA. V trimming: 8 bases; J trimming: 7 bases; junction bases outside the gene matches: 11. CDR3 sequence: CSSRGQSLNEQFF. CDR3 sequence (DNA): TGCAGCTCTAGGGGACAGTCCCTAAATGAGCAGTTCTTC.

The chain has TRBV18 and TRBJ2-7; 10 nucleotides agree with TRBD2. The V gene's germline CDR1 is KGHSH and CDR2 LQKENI. After removal of 6 bases from V and 4 bases from J, the junction contained 9 bases not matched to a gene. The CDR3 loop spans 15 amino acids. CDR3 coding DNA: TGTGCCAGCTCTTCGCCAAGCGGGGGGGTGTACGAGCAGTACTTC. Protein product: CASSSPSGGVYEQYF.

The chain has TRBV6-1 and TRBJ1-3; the match to TRBD1 covers 7 bases. This CDR3 comprises 16 residues. Trimming at V came to 3 bases and at J to 0 bases, leaving 5 bases not matched to a gene. Germline CDR1 and CDR2: MNHNS and SASEGT. CDR3 bases: TGTGCCAGCAGTGAGGGGACAGCGAGCTCTGGAAACACCATATATTTT. Encoded protein: CASSEGTASSGNTIYF.

This clone was found once. The chain combines TRBV7-2 with TRBJ1-5, with 9 bases fitting TRBD1. The junction had 5 bases not matched to a gene; V was cut back by 5 bases and J by 3 bases. The CDR3 extends over 15 amino acids. Germline CDR1 SGHTA, CDR2 FQGNSA. The CDR3 region is CASSPGTGLNQPQHF. CDR3 coding DNA: TGTGCCAGCAGCCCCGGGACAGGGCTCAATCAGCCCCAGCATTTT.

This clone was recorded only once. This chain joins TRBV3-1 (or the pseudogene TRBV3-2) and TRBJ1-4; no firm D call. Per the germline V gene, CDR1 is LGHDT and CDR2 is YNNKEL (reference sequence). Trimming left V 0 bases short and J 7 bases short, with 9 bases between. The CDR3 is made up of 14 amino acids. The CDR3 here is CASSQEGRGEKLFF. Here the CDR3 DNA reads TGTGCCAGCAGCCAAGAAGGGAGAGGTGAAAAACTGTTTTTT.

A single count supports this clone. V is TRBV6-6 and J is TRBJ1-1; 8 bases fit TRBD1. With V trimmed by 6 bases and J by 5 bases, 8 bases remained unmatched. The CDR3 has 14 residues. In germline, CDR1 is MNHNY, CDR2 SVGAGI (reference sequence). CDR3 in DNA: TGTGCCAGCAGCCGCACAGGGGGAGGGACTGAAGCTTTCTTT. Residues: CASSRTGGGTEAFF.

The chain is built from TRBV4-1 and TRBJ2-1; TRBD2 matches 7 bases. The CDR3 length is 16 residues. CDR1 and CDR2 from the germline V gene are MGHRA and YSYEKL. Germline trimming cut 1 base from V and 14 bases from J; bases unmatched to any gene: 17. The CDR3 region is CASSQGTSKGLKVEFF. As DNA, the CDR3 is TGCGCCAGCAGCCAAGGGACTAGTAAGGGTTTGAAGGTTGAGTTCTTC.

The gene calls are TRBV18 and TRBJ2-7, with 11 bases matching TRBD1. The germline V gene has CDR1 KGHSH and CDR2 LQKENI. This CDR3 has 13 amino acids. The V and J ends lost 6 bases and 4 bases, in that order; junction bases with no gene match: 2. This CDR3 reads CASSGTGGYEQYF. DNA for the CDR3: TGTGCCAGCTCTGGGACAGGGGGGTACGAGCAGTACTTC.

This clone has only a few counts. The chain combines TRBV7-2 with TRBJ2-1; the D gene is possibly TRBD1 (6 bases). Deletions cut 8 bases from V and 3 bases from J, with 17 bases between. The CDR3 length is 15 residues. Per the germline V gene, CDR1 is SGHTA and CDR2 is FQGNSA. In DNA, the CDR3 is TGTGCCAGCCAACGAGGAGGCAGGGGCTACAATGAGCAGTTCTTC. Protein: CASQRGGRGYNEQFF.

The V gene is TRBV6-5, the J gene TRBJ1-5; TRBD1 is a possible D gene (5 bases). The CDR3 spans 14 residues. The V gene's germline CDR1 is MNHEY and CDR2 SVGAGI. Trimming took 2 bases from V and 4 from J, leaving 9 bases between them. CDR3 in DNA: TGTGCCAGCAGTTACCCGGAGGGGAATCAGCCCCAGCATTTT. Protein product: CASSYPEGNQPQHF.

The rearrangement joins TRBV6-1 to TRBJ1-2; 9 positions agree with TRBD1. Germline loops: CDR1 MNHNS, CDR2 SASEGT. This CDR3 contains 14 residues. After removal of 3 bases from V and 5 bases from J, the junction contained 4 bases not matched to a gene. DNA of the CDR3: TGTGCCAGCAGTGACGGGACAGGGTTGTATGGCTACACCTTC. Translated, it gives CASSDGTGLYGYTF.

The genes are TRBV21-1 and TRBJ2-7; the D call TRBD1 from the table was never checked on the DNA. TRBV21-1 counts as a pseudogene. The CDR3 is 13 amino acids. In DNA, the CDR3 is TGTGCCAGCAGCACACAGGGTAGCCACGAGCAGTACGTC. It translates to CASSTQGSHEQYV.